The sequence of this T cell receptor (beta chain) was determined in a study of cytomegalovirus exposure and HLA in healthy donors. Study summary: Most genotyped donors, roughly 80% of around 370, had Caucasian-associated genetic ancestry.

Germline V gives CDR1 ENHRY, CDR2 SYGVKD. This CDR3 contains 13 residues. V lost 8 bases and J lost 5; bases outside the gene matches: 5. The study sampled nominally healthy donors, though unrecorded immune exposures were likely. The PCR used 60 Vbeta and 13 Jbeta primers. Method: immunoSEQ multiplex PCR; TCRdb's copy keeps in-frame clones and lacks some. Of about 150,000 clones in the sample, about 80% are singletons; the top ten hold roughly 13%. Study-wide points: An ancestry cluster, one associated with Asian ancestry, reportedly showed fewer N-insertions than the approximately 650-donor mean in a later analysis. The study listed 164 cytomegalovirus-associated TCR beta chains.

With respect to this clone: No antigen is known for it.

This sequence joins TRBV10-3 and TRBJ2-7; 11 bases line up with TRBD1. The sequence derives from a young man in good health and CMV-seropositive. The sequencing sample was made of PBMCs. This chain's CDR3 is CAIWTGGGNEQYF. The CDR3 DNA sequence: TGTGCCATCTGGACAGGGGGCGGGAACGAGCAGTACTTC.